This T cell receptor (beta chain) was identified during a study of blood T cells in healthy people across ages. Study-level findings and limits: Researchers report that TCR beta diversity correlated strongly with naive T cell percentage.

This clonotype has a handful of counts. Its antigen is as yet unknown. Donors each provided about 9.5 milliliters of peripheral blood. Germline CDR1 is SGHTA and CDR2 is FQGNSA. V lost 5 bases and J lost 4; bases outside the gene matches: 16. The CDR3 runs 18 residues. For the second PCR, which ran for about 7 to 12 cycles, a sample-barcoded 5' primer and a J-beta primer mix were used. A template-switch adaptor containing 12 random nucleotides labeled each cDNA molecule. MiXCR was run by TCRdb on the 5' RACE reads, yielding one entry per CDR3 protein. The profile covers under 850,000 distinct CDR3 sequences, with roughly 34% appearing a single time and about an eighth taken by the ten largest.

The chain is built from TRBV7-2 and TRBJ1-2; 10 nucleotides match TRBD1. The sequence was collected from a man younger than 35 in good health. Specimen: blood. CDR3 in amino acids: CASSPGGTGAAFPYGYTF. CDR3 bases: TGTGCCAGCAGCCCGGGGGGGACAGGGGCCGCTTTCCCCTATGGCTACACCTTC.